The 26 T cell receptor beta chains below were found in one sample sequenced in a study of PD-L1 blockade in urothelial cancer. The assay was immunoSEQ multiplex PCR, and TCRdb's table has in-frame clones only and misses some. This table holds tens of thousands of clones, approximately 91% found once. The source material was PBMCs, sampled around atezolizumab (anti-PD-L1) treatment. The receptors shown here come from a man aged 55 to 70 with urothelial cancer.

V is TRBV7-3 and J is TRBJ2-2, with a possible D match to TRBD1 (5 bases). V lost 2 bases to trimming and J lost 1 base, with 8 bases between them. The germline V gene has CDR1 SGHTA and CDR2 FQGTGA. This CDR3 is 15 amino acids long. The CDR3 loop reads CASSLGRVNTGELFF. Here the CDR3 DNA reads TGTGCCAGCAGCTTAGGCAGGGTGAACACCGGGGAGCTGTTTTTT.

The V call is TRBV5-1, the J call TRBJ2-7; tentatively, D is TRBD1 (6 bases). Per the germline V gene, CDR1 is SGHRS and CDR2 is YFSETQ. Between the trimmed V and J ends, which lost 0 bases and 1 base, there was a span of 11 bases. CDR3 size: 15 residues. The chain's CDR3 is CASSLEGGASYEQYF. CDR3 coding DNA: TGCGCCAGCAGCTTGGAAGGGGGTGCATCCTACGAGCAGTACTTC.

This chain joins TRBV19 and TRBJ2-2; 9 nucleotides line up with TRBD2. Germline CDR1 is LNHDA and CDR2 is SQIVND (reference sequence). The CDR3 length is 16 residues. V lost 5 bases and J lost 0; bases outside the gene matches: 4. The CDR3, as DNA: TGTGCCAGTAGTGGCGAGCGGGGGGCGAACACCGGGGAGCTGTTTTTT. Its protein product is CASSGERGANTGELFF.

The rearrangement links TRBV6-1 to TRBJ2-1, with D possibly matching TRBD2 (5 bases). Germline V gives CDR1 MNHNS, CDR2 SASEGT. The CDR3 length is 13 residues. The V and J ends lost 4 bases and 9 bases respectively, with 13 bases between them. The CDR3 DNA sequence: TGTGCCAGCAGTGTGGCTAGCAGAGGTGAGCAGTTCTTC. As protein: CASSVASRGEQFF.

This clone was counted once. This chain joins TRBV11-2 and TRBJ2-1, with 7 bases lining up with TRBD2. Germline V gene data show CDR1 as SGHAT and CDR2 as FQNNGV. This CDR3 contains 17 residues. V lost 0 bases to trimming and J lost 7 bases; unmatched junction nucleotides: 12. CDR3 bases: TGTGCCAGCAGCTTAGATCACGCTAGCGGACTCTATAATGAGCAGTTCTTC. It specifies CASSLDHASGLYNEQFF.

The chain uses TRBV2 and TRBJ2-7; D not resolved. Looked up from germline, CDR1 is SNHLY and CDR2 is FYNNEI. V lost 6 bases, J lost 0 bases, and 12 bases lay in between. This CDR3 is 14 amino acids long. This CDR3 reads CASSYLTDSYEQYF. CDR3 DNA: TGTGCCAGCAGCTACCTTACAGACTCCTACGAGCAGTACTTC.

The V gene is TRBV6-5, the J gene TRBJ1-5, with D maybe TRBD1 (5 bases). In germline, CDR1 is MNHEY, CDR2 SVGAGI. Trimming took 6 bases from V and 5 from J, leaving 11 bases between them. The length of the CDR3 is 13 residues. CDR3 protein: CASSRDSYQPQHF. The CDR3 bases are TGTGCCAGCAGCAGAGACAGCTATCAGCCCCAGCATTTT.

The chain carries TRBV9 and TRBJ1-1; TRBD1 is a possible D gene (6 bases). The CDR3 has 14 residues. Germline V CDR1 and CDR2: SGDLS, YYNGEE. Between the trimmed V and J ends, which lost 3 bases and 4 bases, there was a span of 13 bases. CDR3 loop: CASSALQGSTEAFF. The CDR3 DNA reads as TGTGCCAGCAGCGCCCTCCAGGGGAGCACTGAAGCTTTCTTT.

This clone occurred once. In DNA form, the CDR3 reads TGTGCCTGGAGAGGCCTGGAGGATGAGCAGTTCTTC. This encodes CAWRGLEDEQFF. The gene calls are TRBV30 and TRBJ2-1; D may be TRBD2 (5 bases). Looked up from germline, CDR1 is GTSNPN and CDR2 is SVGIG (reference sequence). This CDR3 has 12 residues. V lost 3 bases to trimming and J lost 8 bases, with 11 bases between them.

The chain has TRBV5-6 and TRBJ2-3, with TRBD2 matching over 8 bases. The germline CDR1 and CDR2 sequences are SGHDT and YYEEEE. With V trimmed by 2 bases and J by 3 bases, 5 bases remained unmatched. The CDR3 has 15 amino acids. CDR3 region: CASSLAGAGTDTQYF. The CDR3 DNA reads TGTGCCAGCAGCTTAGCGGGAGCTGGAACAGATACGCAGTATTTT.

CDR3: CASSSGTRSYNEQFF. The CDR3, as DNA: TGTGCCAGCAGCTCCGGGACTCGGTCCTACAATGAGCAGTTCTTC. The chain uses TRBV7-3 and TRBJ2-1; D might be TRBD2 (6 bases). CDR1 is SGHTA, CDR2 FQGTGA, per germline. V was trimmed by 4 bases and J by 1 base, leaving 11 bases between them. The CDR3 is 15 amino acids. The full variable domain, rest sourced from reference TRBV7-3 and TRBJ2-1, is GAGVSQTPSNKVTEKGKYVELRCDPISGHTALYWYRQSLGQGPEFLIYFQGTGAADDSGLPNDRFFAVRPEGSVSTLKIQRTERGDSAVYLCASSSGTRSYNEQFFGPGTRLTVL.

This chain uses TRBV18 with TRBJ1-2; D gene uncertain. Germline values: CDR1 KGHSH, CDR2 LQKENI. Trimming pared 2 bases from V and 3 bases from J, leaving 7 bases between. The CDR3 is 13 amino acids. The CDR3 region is CASSPGQDYGYTF. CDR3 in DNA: TGTGCCAGCTCACCAGGGCAGGACTATGGCTACACCTTC.

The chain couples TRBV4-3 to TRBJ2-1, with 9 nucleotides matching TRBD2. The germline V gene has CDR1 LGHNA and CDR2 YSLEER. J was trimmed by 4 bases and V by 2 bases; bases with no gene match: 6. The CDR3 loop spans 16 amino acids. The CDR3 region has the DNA TGCGCCAGCAGCCAAAGATGGACTAGCGCTTACAATGAGCAGTTCTTC. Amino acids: CASSQRWTSAYNEQFF.

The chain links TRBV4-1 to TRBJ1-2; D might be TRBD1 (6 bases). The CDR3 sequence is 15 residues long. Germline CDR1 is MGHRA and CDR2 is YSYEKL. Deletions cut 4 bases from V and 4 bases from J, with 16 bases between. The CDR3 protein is CASSPDRQERYGYTF. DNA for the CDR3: TGCGCCAGCAGCCCAGACCGACAGGAACGCTATGGCTACACCTTC.

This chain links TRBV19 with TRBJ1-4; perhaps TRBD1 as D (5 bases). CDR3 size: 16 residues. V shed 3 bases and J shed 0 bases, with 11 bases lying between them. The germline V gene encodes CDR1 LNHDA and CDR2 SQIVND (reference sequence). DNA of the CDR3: TGTGCCAGTAGTATTAGCGGGACTACAACTAATGAAAAACTGTTTTTT. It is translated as CASSISGTTTNEKLFF.

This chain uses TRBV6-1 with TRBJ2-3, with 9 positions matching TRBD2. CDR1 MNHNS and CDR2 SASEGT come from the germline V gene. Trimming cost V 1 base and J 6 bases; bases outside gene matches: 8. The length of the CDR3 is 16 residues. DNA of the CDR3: TGTGCCAGCAGTGAAGGGGGAGCGGGAGGTTGGGATACGCAGTATTTT. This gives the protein CASSEGGAGGWDTQYF.

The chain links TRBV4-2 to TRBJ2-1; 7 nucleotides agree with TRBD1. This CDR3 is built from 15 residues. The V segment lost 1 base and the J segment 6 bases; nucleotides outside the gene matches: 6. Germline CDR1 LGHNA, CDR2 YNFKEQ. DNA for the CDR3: TGTGCCAGCAGCCAAGGAGACAGGGATATCAATGAGCAGTTCTTC. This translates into CASSQGDRDINEQFF.

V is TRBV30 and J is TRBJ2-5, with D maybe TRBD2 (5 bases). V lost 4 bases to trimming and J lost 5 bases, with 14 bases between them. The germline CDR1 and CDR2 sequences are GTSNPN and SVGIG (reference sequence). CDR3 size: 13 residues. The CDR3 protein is CAWTSAGGETQYF. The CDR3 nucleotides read TGTGCCTGGACGTCAGCAGGCGGGGAGACCCAGTACTTC.

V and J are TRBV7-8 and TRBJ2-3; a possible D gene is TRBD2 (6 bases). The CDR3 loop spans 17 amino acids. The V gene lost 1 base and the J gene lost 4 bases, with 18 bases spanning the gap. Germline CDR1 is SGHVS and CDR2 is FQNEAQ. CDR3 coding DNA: TGTGCCAGCAGCTTAGGCGGGACGTCTAGCGTTCCAGATACGCAGTATTTT. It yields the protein CASSLGGTSSVPDTQYF.

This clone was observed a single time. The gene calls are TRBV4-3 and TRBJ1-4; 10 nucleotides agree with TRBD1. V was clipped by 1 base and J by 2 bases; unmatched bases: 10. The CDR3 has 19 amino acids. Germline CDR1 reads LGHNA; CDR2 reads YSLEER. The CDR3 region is CASSQVGGQGVLTNEKLFF. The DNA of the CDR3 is TGCGCCAGCAGCCAAGTGGGAGGACAGGGGGTCTTGACTAATGAAAAACTGTTTTTT.

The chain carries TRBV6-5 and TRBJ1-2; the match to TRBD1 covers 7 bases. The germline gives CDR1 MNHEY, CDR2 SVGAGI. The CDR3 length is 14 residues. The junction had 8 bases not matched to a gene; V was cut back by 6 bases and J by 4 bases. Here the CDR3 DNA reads TGTGCCAGCAGCCGGGACAGCTTGTCCTATGGCTACACCTTC. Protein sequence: CASSRDSLSYGYTF.

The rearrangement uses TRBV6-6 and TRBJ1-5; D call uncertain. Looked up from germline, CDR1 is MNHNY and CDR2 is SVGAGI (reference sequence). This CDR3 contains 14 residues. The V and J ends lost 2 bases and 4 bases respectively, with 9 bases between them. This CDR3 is CASSYGGSNQPQHF. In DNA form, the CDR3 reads TGTGCCAGCAGTTACGGCGGGAGTAATCAGCCCCAGCATTTT.

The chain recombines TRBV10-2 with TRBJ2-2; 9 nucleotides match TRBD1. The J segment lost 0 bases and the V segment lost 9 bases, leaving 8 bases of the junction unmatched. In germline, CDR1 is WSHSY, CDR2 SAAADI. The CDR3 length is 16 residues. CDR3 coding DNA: TGCGCCAGGGAAACGACAGGGGGTGCGAACACCGGGGAGCTGTTTTTT. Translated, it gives CARETTGGANTGELFF.

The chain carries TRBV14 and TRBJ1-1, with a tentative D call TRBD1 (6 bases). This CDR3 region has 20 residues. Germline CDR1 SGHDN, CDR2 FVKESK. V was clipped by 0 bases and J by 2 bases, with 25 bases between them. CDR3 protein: CASSQDQGGREGGCNTEAFF. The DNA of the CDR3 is TGTGCCAGCAGCCAAGATCAAGGGGGGAGGGAGGGAGGTTGTAACACTGAAGCTTTCTTT.

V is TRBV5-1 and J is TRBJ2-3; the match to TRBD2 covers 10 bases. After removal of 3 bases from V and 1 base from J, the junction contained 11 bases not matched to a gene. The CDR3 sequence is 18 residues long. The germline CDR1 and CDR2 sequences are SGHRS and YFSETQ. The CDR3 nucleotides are TGCGCCAGCAGCTATGGACTAGCGGCTGGAGATGGCACAGATACGCAGTATTTT. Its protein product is CASSYGLAAGDGTDTQYF.

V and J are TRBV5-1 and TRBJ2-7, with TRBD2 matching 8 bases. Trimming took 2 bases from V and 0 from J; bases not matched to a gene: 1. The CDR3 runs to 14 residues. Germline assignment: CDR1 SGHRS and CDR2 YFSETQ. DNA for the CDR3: TGCGCCAGCAGCTTAAGCGGGAGCTCCTACGAGCAGTACTTC. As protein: CASSLSGSSYEQYF.